What follows describes a single T cell receptor (beta chain). Its specificity is unknown. The sample is drawn from a study of CD8 T cells in Susac syndrome. General study findings and limits: The TCR sequencing and HLA analysis in the study involved a relatively small number of individuals, as the study acknowledged.

V was cut by 2 bases and J by 11 bases, with 13 bases left in between. CDR3 length: 13 residues. CD8+ and CD4+ T cells circulating in blood were sequenced for TCR beta. It was negative isolation that provided the CD8+ and CD4+ T cells, whereas TEMRA cells were enriched by FACS. When the RNA was reverse transcribed, random hexamers were used with an input of roughly 0.45 to 1 ug. An immunoSEQ multiplex PCR generated amplified TCR beta CDR3 products spanning 54 Vbeta and 13 Jbeta. TCRdb reanalysed the immunoSEQ multiplex PCR reads using MiXCR and keeps one entry per CDR3 protein. The sample yields around 130,000 distinct CDR3 sequences, 94% seen once.

The sequencing input was CD4+ T cells from PBMCs. The receptor was isolated from a human donor with multiple sclerosis. This chain uses TRBV12-3 or TRBV12-4 with TRBJ1-5; D not resolved. CDR3 loop: CASSLYRVSSQHF. In DNA, the CDR3 is TGTGCCAGCAGTTTATACCGCGTCTCGTCCCAGCATTTT.